The rows below give T cell receptor beta chains drawn from one sample of a study of technical replicates of blood from a handful of donors. Repertoires were generated with immunoSEQ multiplex PCR, while TCRdb's copy carries only in-frame clones and drops some. The sample yields tens of thousands of clones, 80% to 95% seen once. Sequencing was performed on PBMCs. All receptors come from a human donor in good health. Some clones in this sample may be carry-over from other donors' samples. CDR3s include the opening cysteine and the closing phenylalanine or tryptophan. The D gene is left open where the match is weak. Size is omitted from some rows. Given values are once, few, many or a class for expanded clones.

TRBV21-1	TRBJ2-3	NA	NA	TGTGCCAGCAGCAAAGCAGGGCCAGGGGGCAGGGGCACAGATACGCAGTATTTT	CASSKAGPGGRGTDTQYF
TRBV9	TRBJ1-1	NA	NA	TGTGCCAGCAGCGCGCTAGCGGGTAACACTGAAGCTTTCTTT	CASSALAGNTEAFF
TRBV30	TRBJ2-5	NA	NA	TGTGCCTGGAGTCCGCTAGCGCCCCGTCTGTGGGAGACCCAGTACTTC	CAWSPLAPRLWETQYF
TRBV5-4	TRBJ2-2	NA	NA	TGCGCCAGCAGCCAAGAGGGGGATCTCACCGGGGAGCTGTTTTTT	CASSQEGDLTGELFF
TRBV19	TRBJ1-1	NA	NA	TGTGCCAGTAGTAAAGCAGGAAACACTGAAGCTTTCTTT	CASSKAGNTEAFF
TRBV7-3	TRBJ1-6	few	TRBD1	TGTGCCAGCAGCTCCGGACAGGGGACGAACAATTCACCCCTCCACTTT	CASSSGQGTNNSPLHF
TRBV10-3	TRBJ2-3	NA	TRBD2	TGTGCCATCAGGCCCGGGCTAGCGGGAGGGGCAGATACGCAGTATTTT	CAIRPGLAGGADTQYF
TRBV19	TRBJ1-2	NA	NA	TGTGCCAGTAGTCGTATTCCTACTCGGGTTGGCTACACCTTC	CASSRIPTRVGYTF
TRBV27	TRBJ2-1	once	TRBD1	TGTGCCAGCAGTACCCGAGGGGGCGAGCAGTTCTTC	CASSTRGGEQFF
TRBV5-1	TRBJ2-1	NA	TRBD2	TGCGCCAGCAGCGACGAACTAGCGGTCGCGTACGATGAGCAGTTCTTC	CASSDELAVAYDEQFF
TRBV7-6	TRBJ1-4	NA	NA	TGTGCCAGCAGCTATCGACGGACAGAAAATAATGAAAAACTGTTTTTT	CASSYRRTENNEKLFF
TRBV4-2	TRBJ1-2	NA	TRBD1	TGTGCCAGCAGCCAAGATCGAGGGACAGGGGAGAGAGATGGCTACACCTTC	CASSQDRGTGERDGYTF
TRBV4-3	TRBJ2-7	NA	NA	TGCGCCAGCAGCCAAGATGCGGCCGGTACTTCCTACGAGCAGTACTTC	CASSQDAAGTSYEQYF
TRBV29-1	TRBJ2-6	NA	NA	TGCAGCACCCTAGCCCGTAGCTCCTCTGGGGCCAACGTCCTGACTTTC	CSTLARSSSGANVLTF
TRBV10-3	TRBJ2-2	NA	TRBD1	TGTGCCATCAGTGAAGGGGGACAGGGGAACACCGGGGAGCTGTTTTTT	CAISEGGQGNTGELFF
TRBV5-1	TRBJ1-2	NA	NA	TGCGCCAGCAGCTTGGAGCCAGGGAAGAACTATGGCTACACCTTC	CASSLEPGKNYGYTF
TRBV7-9	TRBJ2-7	NA	TRBD2	TGTGCCAGCAGCTTAGCTAGCGGGTTCACCTACGAGCAGTACTTC	CASSLASGFTYEQYF
TRBV6-4	TRBJ2-2	NA	NA	TGTGCCAGCAGTGACTCGGAGGGCGGGGAGCTGTTTTTT	CASSDSEGGELFF
TRBV30	TRBJ1-2	once	NA	TGTGCCTGGAGTGTAGGGGGGGCGGATGGCTACACCTTC	CAWSVGGADGYTF
TRBV9	TRBJ2-1	NA	NA	TGTGCCAGCAGCGCCATCGGACTCCGGAGCTCCTACAATGAGCAGTTCTTC	CASSAIGLRSSYNEQFF
TRBV19	TRBJ2-1	NA	TRBD1	TGTGCCAGTAGTCCGGGACAGGGGTTCAATGAGCAGTTCTTC	CASSPGQGFNEQFF
TRBV7-2	TRBJ2-7	NA	NA	TGTGCCAGCATCAACAATTACGAGCAGTACTTC	CASINNYEQYF
TRBV11-2	TRBJ2-1	NA	TRBD2	TGTGCCAGCAGCTTACGTTGGCTAGCGGGAGGGTACAATGAGCAGTTCTTC	CASSLRWLAGGYNEQFF
TRBV4-3	TRBJ1-1	NA	NA	TGCGCCAGCAGCCAGAGCAATCGGGGGTCCACTGAAGCTTTCTTT	CASSQSNRGSTEAFF
TRBV5-5	TRBJ2-7	once	NA	TGTGCCAGCAGCTTTCTACTAAAGGGGGGGAGCTCCTACGAGCAGTACTTC	CASSFLLKGGSSYEQYF
TRBV5-8	TRBJ1-2	NA	TRBD1	TGTGCCAGCAGCCGAAGGGGACAGATCTCCTATGGCTACACCTTC	CASSRRGQISYGYTF
TRBV7-9	TRBJ1-1	NA	NA	TGTGCCAGCAGCTTAGTCGGGGCGGGGGGCACTGAAGCTTTCTTT	CASSLVGAGGTEAFF
TRBV18	TRBJ1-1	NA	NA	TGTGCCAGCTCCCAGGGGACCTTGAACACTGAAGCTTTCTTT	CASSQGTLNTEAFF
TRBV18	TRBJ2-7	NA	TRBD2	TGTGCCAGCTCACCACCTAGCGGGAGGTACGAGCAGTACTTC	CASSPPSGRYEQYF
TRBV7-2	TRBJ2-7	NA	NA	TGTGCCAGCAGCCAGGGCAGATCCTACGAGCAGTACTTC	CASSQGRSYEQYF
TRBV2	TRBJ2-1	NA	TRBD2	TGTGCCAGCAGTAAGTTAGCGGGATTGGACAATGAGCAGTTCTTC	CASSKLAGLDNEQFF
TRBV5-1	TRBJ2-7	NA	TRBD1	TGCGCCAGCAGCCCGATGCCCCCGACAGGGCCCCGGGAGCAGTACTTC	CASSPMPPTGPREQYF
TRBV6-1	TRBJ2-2	NA	NA	TGTGCCAGCAGTGAAAGTGGTGGCAGGTGGGCCGAGAACACCGGGGAGCTGTTTTTT	CASSESGGRWAENTGELFF
TRBV7-9	TRBJ1-6	large	NA	TGTGCCACCCACGGTCCGACAGCCATTAATTCACCCCTCCACTTT	CATHGPTAINSPLHF
TRBV7-2	TRBJ2-7	NA	NA	TGTGCCAGCAGCTTAGTCGGGGACTCCTACGAGCAGTACTTC	CASSLVGDSYEQYF
TRBV7-9	TRBJ2-4	NA	NA	TGTGCCAGCAGCTTAGAGGGGGGGCTGGTCAAAAACATTCAGTACTTC	CASSLEGGLVKNIQYF
TRBV6-1	TRBJ2-5	NA	NA	TGTGCCAGCAGTGAGGTTGCGGAAGCTTGGACCCAGTACTTC	CASSEVAEAWTQYF
TRBV21-1	TRBJ1-1	NA	NA	TGTGCCAGCAGCAAAAGCCGGGACAGGGGTTACGCTTTCTTT	CASSKSRDRGYAFF
TRBV29-1	TRBJ1-3	NA	NA	TGCAGCGTTGTGCGGTCTGGAAACACCATATATTTT	CSVVRSGNTIYF
TRBV4-1	TRBJ2-5	NA	TRBD1	TGCGCCAGCAGCCAAGATGTGGTGACAGGGGTGGGAAAGACCCAGTACTTC	CASSQDVVTGVGKTQYF
TRBV20-1	TRBJ1-2	NA	NA	TGCAGTGCTAGGGACATGGGAGGCTACACCTTC	CSARDMGGYTF
TRBV18	TRBJ2-7	NA	NA	TGTGCCAGCTCGTCCGTTCCGGGAGCTAACGAGCAGTACTTC	CASSSVPGANEQYF
TRBV11-2	TRBJ1-2	NA	TRBD1	TGTGCCAGCAGCTTAAGAGGGGGCAACTATGGCTACACCTTC	CASSLRGGNYGYTF
TRBV5-6	TRBJ1-1	NA	NA	TGTGCCAGCAGCTTCGGCAGGCTAAGTGAAGCTTTCTTT	CASSFGRLSEAFF
TRBV29-1	TRBJ2-1	NA	TRBD1	TGCAGCGCGCGGGACAGGGTCAATTTCGACAATGAGCAGTTCTTC	CSARDRVNFDNEQFF
TRBV5-1	TRBJ2-3	NA	TRBD2	TGCGCCAGCAGCCCCGAGGCTAGCGGGTCCACAGATACGCAGTATTTT	CASSPEASGSTDTQYF
TRBV2	TRBJ2-7	NA	NA	TGTGCCAGCAGTGACAGGGACTCTTATCCCTACGAGCAGTACTTC	CASSDRDSYPYEQYF
TRBV4-3	TRBJ1-2	NA	TRBD1	TGCGCCAGCAGCCATACGGACAGGAGCAGGAATGGCTACACCTTC	CASSHTDRSRNGYTF
TRBV5-6	TRBJ2-1	once	TRBD1	TGTGCCAGCAGCAAGCCTTTTGGGACAGCCCCTAATGAGCAGTTCTTC	CASSKPFGTAPNEQFF
TRBV19	TRBJ2-1	many	TRBD2	TGTGCCAGTACCACAAAATCCGGCGGGAGGCCCAGTGAGCAGTTCTTC	CASTTKSGGRPSEQFF
TRBV10-3	TRBJ1-4	once	NA	TGTGCCATCAACGGTAGTCGGTTAACAACTAATGAAAAACTGTTTTTT	CAINGSRLTTNEKLFF
TRBV6-6	TRBJ2-2	NA	NA	TGTGCCAGCAGCCCCCGAGCGAACACCGGGGAGCTGTTTTTT	CASSPRANTGELFF
TRBV11-3	TRBJ2-7	NA	TRBD2	TGTGCCAGCAGCTTAGAGCCGGTCGGGGCTAGCGGTCAACAGTACTTC	CASSLEPVGASGQQYF
TRBV15	TRBJ2-3	NA	NA	TGTGCCACCAGCACCCCCCAGCTAGGCGGGGATCGGTATTTT	CATSTPQLGGDRYF
TRBV7-2	TRBJ2-7	NA	TRBD2	TGTGCCACGCGGCTAGCGGGGGGGAATAATTACGAGCAGTACTTC	CATRLAGGNNYEQYF
TRBV5-6	TRBJ1-4	NA	TRBD1	TGTGCCAGCAGCGAAACAGGGGTAACTAATGAAAAACTGTTTTTT	CASSETGVTNEKLFF
TRBV5-6	TRBJ2-3	NA	NA	TGTGCCAGCAGCTTGAATCGACAGGCAGCTACGCAGTATTTT	CASSLNRQAATQYF
TRBV30	TRBJ1-2	NA	NA	TGTGCCTGGACAACGGGTGGGGGCTACACCTTC	CAWTTGGGYTF
TRBV5-1	TRBJ2-3	NA	TRBD2	TGCGCCAGCAGCTTGCCTCCTAGCGGGAGGGCCCATACGCAGTATTTT	CASSLPPSGRAHTQYF
TRBV7-9	TRBJ2-2	NA	NA	TGTGCCAGCACCAAACCATCCCCGACTAGTCCCTCCGGGGAGCTGTTTTTT	CASTKPSPTSPSGELFF